The 22 T cell receptor beta chains in this list originate from one sample, sequenced in a study of T cell clones after liver transplantation. Method: immunoSEQ multiplex PCR; TCRdb's copy keeps in-frame clones and lacks some. The sample includes roughly 100,000 clones, around four fifths of them seen just once. Sequencing used CD4+ T cells from blood, obtained before liver transplant. The receptors stem from a human donor who received a liver transplant.

J is TRBJ2-3 and V is TRBV7-9; D may be TRBD1 or TRBD2 (5 bases each). Trimming pared 5 bases from V and 4 bases from J, leaving 19 bases between. The germline CDR1 and CDR2 sequences are SEHNR and FQNEAQ (reference sequence). The CDR3 extends over 16 amino acids. CDR3 nucleotide sequence: TGTGCCAGCAGCCCCGGGAAGGGGTCAGGATCAGATACGCAGTATTTT. Translated, it gives CASSPGKGSGSDTQYF.

This clone was picked up a small number of times. V and J are TRBV27 and TRBJ2-1, with 15 bases that match TRBD2. The CDR3 spans 17 residues. Germline CDR1 MNHEY, CDR2 SMNVEV (reference sequence). J lost 7 bases, V lost 4 bases, and 8 bases had no gene match. The CDR3 loop is CASSSPGLAGGRNEQFF. The CDR3 region has the DNA TGTGCCAGCAGTTCTCCGGGACTAGCGGGAGGCAGGAATGAGCAGTTCTTC.

The V and J genes are TRBV6-6 and TRBJ1-1; D call uncertain. Trimming removed 5 bases from V and 5 bases from J, with 6 bases in between. CDR3 length: 11 residues. From germline, CDR1 is MNHNY and CDR2 SVGAGI (reference sequence). This chain's CDR3 is CASSSTTEAFF. The CDR3 coding sequence is TGTGCCAGCAGTAGTACGACTGAAGCTTTCTTT.

This clone appeared once. The chain has TRBV29-1 and TRBJ1-6; D is ambiguous. The CDR3 runs to 10 residues. CDR1 and CDR2 (germline): SQVTM, ANQGSEA. V shed 3 bases and J shed 17 bases, with 11 bases lying between them. CDR3 sequence: CSVDLSGFHF. CDR3 nucleotide sequence: TGCAGCGTTGATTTATCCGGATTCCACTTT.

The CDR3 is CASSPLRDHEQYF. The CDR3 nucleotides read TGTGCCAGCTCACCACTCAGGGACCACGAGCAGTACTTC. The chain is built from TRBV18 and TRBJ2-7, with D possibly called TRBD1 or TRBD2 (5 bases each). The CDR3 totals 13 residues. Trimming took off 1 base at V and 5 bases at J, with 9 bases between the two ends. CDR1 is KGHSH and CDR2 is LQKENI in the germline V gene.

This clone was seen once. This sequence joins TRBV12-5 and TRBJ1-5, with D possibly matching TRBD1 (6 bases). Germline V gene data show CDR1 as LGHNT and CDR2 as FRNRAP. The CDR3 covers 15 residues. V was shortened by 3 bases and J by 4 bases, with 13 bases between the two germline ends. The CDR3 nucleotides read TGTGCTAGTGGTTTAGGAACAGGGCCGAATCAGCCCCAGCATTTT. Its protein product is CASGLGTGPNQPQHF.

The gene calls are TRBV10-2 and TRBJ2-7, with 11 bases that match TRBD1. CDR3 length equals 14 residues. Germline trimming cut 4 bases from V and 3 bases from J; bases unmatched to any gene: 2. Germline V CDR1 and CDR2: WSHSY, SAAADI. The CDR3 DNA reads as TGCGCCAGCAGTGGGGGGACAGGGGGCTACGAGCAGTACTTC. Translation: CASSGGTGGYEQYF.

This clone showed up just a few times. The chain joins TRBV11-2 to TRBJ1-2; D is undetermined. CDR1 SGHAT and CDR2 FQNNGV come from the germline V gene. This CDR3 is 15 amino acids long. V was pared by 1 base and J by 6 bases, with 15 bases between. This chain's CDR3 is CASSLVRERGDGYTF. CDR3 DNA sequence: TGTGCCAGCAGCTTAGTAAGGGAACGAGGAGATGGCTACACCTTC.

This clone was detected once. The chain joins TRBV11-2 to TRBJ2-3; D is possibly TRBD1 (6 bases). Germline V gives CDR1 SGHAT, CDR2 FQNNGV. Trimming took off 4 bases at V and 7 bases at J, with 15 bases between the two ends. This CDR3 has 14 amino acids. The CDR3, as DNA: TGTGCCAGCAGCTCTAATAAACAGGGATATACGCAGTATTTT. Encoded protein: CASSSNKQGYTQYF.

This chain uses TRBV27 with TRBJ1-1, with 8 bases aligning to TRBD1. J gave up 6 bases and V 5 bases, and 5 bases lay outside the gene matches. Germline CDR1 reads MNHEY; CDR2 reads SMNVEV (reference sequence). The CDR3 runs 13 residues. In nucleotides, the CDR3 is TGTGCCAGCAGTAGACAGGGGCTCTCTGAAGCTTTCTTT. It encodes CASSRQGLSEAFF.

The chain combines TRBV7-2 with TRBJ2-3, with 9 bases identical to TRBD2. The J segment lost 4 bases and the V segment lost 5 bases, leaving 10 bases of the junction unmatched. Germline values: CDR1 SGHTA, CDR2 FQGNSA. This CDR3 has 16 amino acids. DNA of the CDR3: TGTGCCAGCAGCCTGCGCGCGGGGGGGCGAGCAGATACGCAGTATTTT. Translating it yields CASSLRAGGRADTQYF.

The V gene is TRBV11-1, the J gene TRBJ1-3; no reliable D call. This CDR3 spans 12 amino acids. The germline CDR1 and CDR2 sequences are SGHAT and FQDESV (reference sequence). V shed 3 bases and J shed 4 bases, with 4 bases lying between them. CDR3 region: CASSFKGNTIYF. The CDR3 DNA sequence: TGTGCCAGCAGCTTCAAGGGAAACACCATATATTTT.

In its sample, this clone was seen once. The gene calls are TRBV4-1 and TRBJ2-3; D is perhaps TRBD2 (5 bases). Trimming took 3 bases from V and 2 from J, leaving 12 bases between them. Germline CDR1 and CDR2: MGHRA and YSYEKL. This CDR3 has 15 amino acids. The CDR3 loop reads CASSHPERATDTQYF. DNA of the CDR3: TGCGCCAGCAGCCACCCGGAGAGGGCCACAGATACGCAGTATTTT.

The rearrangement links TRBV18 to TRBJ1-1; the D gene is possibly TRBD1 (5 bases). This CDR3 comprises 15 residues. The V gene's germline CDR1 is KGHSH and CDR2 LQKENI. Trimming left V 3 bases short and J 9 bases short, with 20 bases between. DNA of the CDR3: TGTGCCAGCTCACCCGACACAGGACCCCTACCTCAAGCTTTCTTT. Translated, it gives CASSPDTGPLPQAFF.

V gene TRBV5-1 combines with J gene TRBJ2-7, with D perhaps assigned TRBD1 or TRBD2 (6 bases each). Germline V gives CDR1 SGHRS, CDR2 YFSETQ. The CDR3 length is 14 residues. V dropped 3 bases and J dropped 6 bases, with 16 bases sitting between them. CDR3 nucleotides: TGCGCCAGCAGCTCCGGGGGCGCTCTTCTCGAGCAGTACTTC. It codes for CASSSGGALLEQYF.

The chain links TRBV5-5 to TRBJ2-2; TRBD1 aligns across 7 bases. Trimming took 0 bases from V and 2 from J; bases not matched to a gene: 1. Germline CDR1 and CDR2: SGHKS and YYEKEE (reference sequence). The CDR3 extends over 15 amino acids. CDR3 region: CASSLGQGNTGELFF. Written as DNA, the CDR3 is TGTGCCAGCAGCTTGGGACAGGGAAACACCGGGGAGCTGTTTTTT.

The rearrangement joins TRBV7-3 to TRBJ2-5, with 9 positions matching TRBD1. This CDR3 region has 16 residues. The germline V gene encodes CDR1 SGHTA and CDR2 FQGTGA. With V trimmed by 0 bases and J by 5 bases, 7 bases remained unmatched. The CDR3 sequence: CASSLTSGQGRETQYF. CDR3 in DNA: TGTGCCAGCAGCTTAACGTCGGGACAGGGTCGGGAGACCCAGTACTTC.

The chain couples TRBV2 to TRBJ2-1; a possible D gene is TRBD1 (6 bases). Trimming shortened V by 9 bases and J by 0 bases, and 12 bases separated the two germline ends. Germline assignment: CDR1 SNHLY and CDR2 FYNNEI. CDR3 length: 14 amino acids. The CDR3 bases are TGTGCCAGAAAGGGGGTGAGCTCCTACAATGAGCAGTTCTTC. Protein: CARKGVSSYNEQFF.

The chain uses TRBV15 and TRBJ2-6; D could derive from TRBD1 or TRBD2 (5 bases each). V gave up 0 bases and J gave up 2 bases, with 11 bases separating them. The CDR3 is 17 amino acids. Germline CDR1 is LNHNV and CDR2 is YYDKDF (reference sequence). Written as DNA, the CDR3 is TGTGCCACCAGCAGAGATCTTGGGGGAACTGGGGCCAACGTCCTGACTTTC. Amino acid sequence: CATSRDLGGTGANVLTF. Looking up the rest from reference TRBV15 and TRBJ2-6 gives the full variable domain: DAMVIQNPRYQVTQFGKPVTLSCSQTLNHNVMYWYQQKSSQAPKLLFHYYDKDFNNEADTPDNFQSRRPNTSFCFLDIRSPGLGDTAMYLCATSRDLGGTGANVLTFGAGSRLTVL.

The chain uses TRBV2 and TRBJ1-4; D is perhaps TRBD1 (5 bases). The CDR3 contains 14 residues. Trimming removed 7 bases from V and 7 bases from J, with 16 bases in between. From germline, CDR1 is SNHLY and CDR2 FYNNEI. As DNA, the CDR3 is TGTGCCAGCAACCCCAGGGTATTGGGTGAAAAACTGTTTTTT. As protein: CASNPRVLGEKLFF. Variable domain in full (rest from reference TRBV2 and TRBJ1-4): EPEVTQTPSHQVTQMGQEVILRCVPISNHLYFYWYRQILGQKVEFLVSFYNNEISEKSEIFDDQFSVERPDGSNFTLKIRSTKLEDSAMYFCASNPRVLGEKLFFGSGTQLSVL.

This clone occurred once. The chain links TRBV5-8 to TRBJ1-4; TRBD1 aligns across 7 bases. J gave up 8 bases and V 4 bases, and 14 bases lay outside the gene matches. CDR3 length equals 16 residues. Germline V CDR1 and CDR2: SGHTS, YDEGEE. CDR3 sequence reads: CASSLWDSRRDEKLFF. CDR3 in DNA: TGTGCCAGCAGCCTCTGGGACAGCCGCCGCGACGAAAAACTGTTTTTT. Looking up the rest from reference TRBV5-8 and TRBJ1-4 gives the full variable domain: EAGVTQSPTHLIKTRGQQATLRCSPISGHTSVYWYQQALGLGLQFLLWYDEGEERNRGNFPPRFSGRQFPNYSSELNVNALELEDSALYLCASSLWDSRRDEKLFFGSGTQLSVL.

The chain uses TRBV11-3 and TRBJ2-1; D perhaps matches TRBD2 (5 bases). CDR1 and CDR2 (germline): SGHNT, YENEEA. The CDR3 contains 16 residues. V shed 0 bases and J shed 7 bases, with 16 bases lying between them. The CDR3 region has the DNA TGTGCCAGCAGCTTAGAGCCTCCGGGAATTAGGAATGAGCAGTTCTTC. Translation gives CASSLEPPGIRNEQFF.